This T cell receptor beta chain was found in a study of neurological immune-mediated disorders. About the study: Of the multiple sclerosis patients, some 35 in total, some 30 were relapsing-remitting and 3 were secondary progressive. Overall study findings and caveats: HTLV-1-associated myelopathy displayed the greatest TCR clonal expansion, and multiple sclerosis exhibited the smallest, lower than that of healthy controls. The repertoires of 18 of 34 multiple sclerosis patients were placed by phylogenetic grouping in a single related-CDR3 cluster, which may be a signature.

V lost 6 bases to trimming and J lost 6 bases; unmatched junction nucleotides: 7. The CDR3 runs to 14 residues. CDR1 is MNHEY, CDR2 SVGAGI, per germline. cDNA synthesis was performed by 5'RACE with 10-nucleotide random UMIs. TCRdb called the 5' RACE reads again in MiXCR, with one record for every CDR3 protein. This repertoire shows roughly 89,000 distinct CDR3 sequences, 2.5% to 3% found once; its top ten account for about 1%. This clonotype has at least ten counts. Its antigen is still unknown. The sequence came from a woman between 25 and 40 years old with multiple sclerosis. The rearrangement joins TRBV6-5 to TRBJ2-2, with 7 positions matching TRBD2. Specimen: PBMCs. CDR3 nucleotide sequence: TGTGCCAGCAGAAAACGACGGGAGGCCGGGGAGCTGTTTTTT. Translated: CASRKRREAGELFF.